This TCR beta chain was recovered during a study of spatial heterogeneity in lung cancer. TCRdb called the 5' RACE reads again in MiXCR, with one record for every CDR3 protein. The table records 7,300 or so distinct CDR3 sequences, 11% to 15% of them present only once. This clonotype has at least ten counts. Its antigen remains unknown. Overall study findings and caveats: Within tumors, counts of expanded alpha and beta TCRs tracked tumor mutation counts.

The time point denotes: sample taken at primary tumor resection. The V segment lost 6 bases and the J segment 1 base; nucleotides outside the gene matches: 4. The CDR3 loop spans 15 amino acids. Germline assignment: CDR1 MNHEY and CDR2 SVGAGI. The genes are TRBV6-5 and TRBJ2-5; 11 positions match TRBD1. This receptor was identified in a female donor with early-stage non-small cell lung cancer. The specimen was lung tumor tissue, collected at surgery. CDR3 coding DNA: TGTGCCAGCAGCAACGGACAGGGGGCCCAAGAGACCCAGTACTTC. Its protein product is CASSNGQGAQETQYF.